This TCR beta chain appears in the sequencing data of a study of shared T cell receptors in the human thymus (dated by TCRdb to about 2021). Study-level background: The study examined how self-reactive, shared T-cell receptor alpha chains are generated in the human thymus.

As concerns this clone: The antigen this receptor binds is unknown. Nothing much larger sits one base from this clone, and base qualities are not available.

The library was made by the immunoSEQ multiplex PCR assay. Drawn from immuneACCESS, this table holds only the in-frame rearrangements with V and J called that TCRdb kept. Clones are partly lost; checked studies trace under half to an unresolved V gene and leave the rest unexplained. For this sample there are some 700,000 clones; approximately 83% appear just once. The top ten clones comprise roughly 0.01% of the sample. These data were also reused for a study on human thymus T cells. Reported in the second study: Donors were immunologically healthy infants undergoing open corrective cardiac surgery for congenital heart defects in Finland. Thymus tissue was collected as surgical resects that were removed during corrective cardiac surgery. Usage of V and J gene segments appeared to be biased in both the thymic and the peripheral blood repertoires. Highly overlapping thymic TCR repertoires among unrelated individuals were reported in the related research. The study described the TCR alpha and beta repertoires in about eight infant thymus samples and a few matching peripheral blood samples. The infant donors were 7 to 244 days old, and the cohort included about 6 males and two females. Thymocytes were mechanically released from the tissue and were stored as pellets of roughly 9.5-30 million cells at -70 degrees C. A QIAsymphony instrument was used to extract genomic DNA from the frozen cell pellets. The immunoSEQ multiplex PCR assay was used to amplify the TCRB and TCRAD loci from a standardized amount of quality-controlled genomic DNA. The amplicons covered the V(D)J region and were long enough to include the CDR3 and to identify the V and J genes. The amplicons were sequenced on an Illumina platform via the commercial immunoSEQ service. Primer bias and sequencing errors were corrected using previously described methods, and TCRAD and TCRB definitions followed the IMGT database. Analysis of the repertoires was done with immunoSEQ Analyzer 3.0 and VDJTools and included basic statistics, V/J segment usage, diversity estimates, rarefaction and pairwise overlap. Diversity was estimated with Chao1, ChaoE, Efron-Thisted, Shannon and inverse Simpson indices, and also on datasets down-sampled to the smallest sample. Repertoire overlap used strict matching of CDR3 nucleotide sequence, V gene and J gene, with Jaccard-based multidimensional scaling clustering. On average, thymus samples gave 800,000 or so unique TCRB clonotypes, whereas blood samples gave 75,000 to 95,000.

The source material was thymocytes. This TCR derives from a girl under three years old with a congenital heart defect. Donor details come from another sample of the same person, matched by shared clones.

The encoded CDR3 is CASSPRGRGETQYF. The base sequence is TGTGCCAGCAGCCCGCGGGGTCGGGGCGAGACCCAGTACTTC. The rearrangement joined TRBV11-2 to TRBJ2-5; TRBD2 is perhaps the D gene, given 6 matching bases. V and J are truncated by 5 bases and 5 bases respectively, leaving an intervening sequence of 15 bases. The CDR1 and CDR2 encoded by the germline V gene are SGHAT and FQNNGV. The CDR3, cysteine through phenylalanine, is 14 amino acids long. The only DNA kept is the CDR3, 42 bases in frame from the first base.